Below, 22 T cell receptor beta chains from the same sample are listed, as sequenced in a study of T cell responses to AZD1222 COVID-19 vaccine. The protocol was immunoSEQ multiplex PCR, while the TCRdb copy is restricted to in-frame clones and leaves out a portion. This table holds 130,000 or so clones, 91% found once. The specimen was peripheral blood, collected 28 days after the second AZD1222 dose. These receptors were obtained from an adult who received the AZD1222 COVID-19 vaccine.

The gene calls are TRBV11-2 and TRBJ1-5; possibly TRBD1 for D (5 bases). The CDR3 is made up of 15 amino acids. Germline V gene lookup returns CDR1 SGHAT and CDR2 FQNNGV. Trimming pared 5 bases from V and 4 bases from J, leaving 15 bases between. The CDR3 coding sequence is TGTGCCAGCAGCAAGGATCCAGGGCTGAATCAGCCCCAGCATTTT. Amino acid sequence: CASSKDPGLNQPQHF.

The chain employs TRBV7-2 and TRBJ1-6, with 8 bases fitting TRBD1. The germline CDR1 and CDR2 sequences are SGHTA and FQGNSA. The CDR3 covers 16 residues. Trimming cost V 5 bases and J 7 bases; bases outside gene matches: 10. CDR3: CASSPRGQAVNSPLHF. CDR3 nucleotide sequence: TGTGCCAGCAGCCCGAGGGGACAGGCTGTGAATTCACCCCTCCACTTT.

This clone was seen more than once but under ten times. The V call is TRBV21-1, the J call TRBJ1-6; the table's D call TRBD1 went unverified against the DNA. TRBV21-1 is tagged as a pseudogene. There are 17 residues in the CDR3. Written as DNA, the CDR3 is TGTGCCAGCGAGTCCAGTCAGGGACAGCCCATAAGGTCACCCCTCCACTTT. It encodes CASESSQGQPIRSPLHF.

The J gene is TRBJ2-2, the V gene TRBV6-5, with 9 bases that match TRBD1. CDR1 MNHEY and CDR2 SVGAGI come from the germline V gene. Trimming removed 5 bases from V and 6 bases from J; junction bases left unmatched: 4. The CDR3 contains 14 residues. Here the CDR3 DNA reads TGTGCCAGCAGTCAGGGACAGGGACCCGGGGAGCTGTTTTTT. This sequence encodes CASSQGQGPGELFF.

The rearrangement joins TRBV6-1 to TRBJ2-2; 9 bases fit TRBD1. CDR3 length equals 14 residues. J lost 5 bases, V lost 9 bases, and 7 bases had no gene match. The V gene's germline CDR1 is MNHNS and CDR2 SASEGT. The CDR3 DNA reads as TGTGCCAGTATCGACAGGGGGTGGACCGGGGAGCTGTTTTTT. The encoded protein is CASIDRGWTGELFF.

The chain joins TRBV24-1 to TRBJ2-2; TRBD2 matches 11 bases. V trimming: 7 bases; J trimming: 2 bases; junction bases outside the gene matches: 2. Per the germline V gene, CDR1 is KGHDR and CDR2 is SFDVKD. The CDR3 is 15 amino acids. The CDR3, as DNA: TGTGCCACCAGAGGGACTAGCGGCAACACCGGGGAGCTGTTTTTT. Amino acids: CATRGTSGNTGELFF.

The chain links TRBV5-4 to TRBJ2-6, with 8 bases matching TRBD1. This CDR3 comprises 15 residues. V lost 3 bases to trimming and J lost 3 bases; unmatched junction nucleotides: 2. From germline, CDR1 is SGHNT and CDR2 YYREEE (reference sequence). The CDR3 DNA reads as TGTGCCAGCAGCTCCAGGGGGCTTGGGGCCAACGTCCTGACTTTC. It yields the protein CASSSRGLGANVLTF.

The chain has TRBV9 and TRBJ2-7, with 10 positions matching TRBD2. Germline CDR1 reads SGDLS; CDR2 reads YYNGEE. V lost 3 bases to trimming and J lost 2 bases; unmatched junction nucleotides: 5. The CDR3 has 15 amino acids. CDR3 residues: CASSAGLATTYEQYF. DNA of the CDR3: TGTGCCAGCAGCGCGGGACTAGCGACGACCTACGAGCAGTACTTC.

The chain has TRBV3-1 (or the pseudogene TRBV3-2) and TRBJ1-5; D gene ambiguous. Germline V lookup: CDR1 LGHDT, CDR2 YNNKEL (reference sequence). The V end lost 4 bases, the J end lost 0 bases, and 13 bases lay between the germline ends. The CDR3 covers 16 residues. For the CDR3, the DNA is TGTGCCAGCAGCCTAAGTGGACTAAATAGCAATCAGCCCCAGCATTTT. This sequence encodes CASSLSGLNSNQPQHF.

As concerns this clone: The identical CDR3 is also encoded by other nucleotide sequences in the sample. The gene calls are TRBV2 and TRBJ1-5; TRBD1 might be the D (6 bases). CDR1 and CDR2 (germline): SNHLY, FYNNEI. With 3 bases removed from V and 2 bases from J, the gap between germline ends came to 8 bases. The CDR3 is made up of 14 amino acids. The CDR3 protein is CASSERGGNQPQHF. CDR3 DNA sequence: TGTGCCAGCAGTGAGAGGGGGGGCAATCAGCCCCAGCATTTT.

The V gene is TRBV18, the J gene TRBJ1-3; no reliable D call. Germline V lookup: CDR1 KGHSH, CDR2 LQKENI. Trimming removed 3 bases at V and 0 bases at J, with 9 bases between. The CDR3 extends over 15 amino acids. The CDR3 loop is CASSPSVFSGNTIYF. For the CDR3, the DNA is TGTGCCAGCTCACCCTCGGTCTTCTCTGGAAACACCATATATTTT. The full variable domain, rest sourced from reference TRBV18 and TRBJ1-3, is NAGVMQNPRHLVRRRGQEARLRCSPMKGHSHVYWYRQLPEEGLKFMVYLQKENIIDESGMPKERFSAEFPKEGPSILRIQQVVRGDSAAYFCASSPSVFSGNTIYFGEGSWLTVV.

This chain uses TRBV9 with TRBJ2-7; 7 bases fit TRBD2. Per germline, CDR1 SGDLS and CDR2 YYNGEE. Germline trimming cut 2 bases from V and 4 bases from J; bases unmatched to any gene: 6. The CDR3 length is 14 residues. The DNA of the CDR3 is TGTGCCAGCAGCGTGGCCGGGACTACGTACGAGCAGTACTTC. This sequence encodes CASSVAGTTYEQYF. Using reference TRBV9 and TRBJ2-7 for the parts outside the CDR3, the full variable domain is DSGVTQTPKHLITATGQRVTLRCSPRSGDLSVYWYQQSLDQGLQFLIQYYNGEERAKGNILERFSAQQFPDLHSELNLSSLELGDSALYFCASSVAGTTYEQYFGPGTRLTVT.

On this clone itself: The junction departs from the called germline gene at one end, perhaps through a read error. The chain carries TRBV3-1 (or the pseudogene TRBV3-2) and TRBJ1-3; D gene ambiguous. The CDR3 is 16 amino acids. Germline V lookup: CDR1 LGHDT, CDR2 YNNKEL (reference sequence). In DNA form, the CDR3 reads TGTGCCAGCCGCCAAGATTACGGGATCTCTGGAAACACCATATATTTT. Encoded protein: CASRQDYGISGNTIYF.

The CDR3 DNA follows: TGTGCCAGCAGCCAGCGCGGGGGTAGCTCCTACAATGAGCAGTTCTTC. This translates into CASSQRGGSSYNEQFF. This chain uses TRBV14 with TRBJ2-1, with TRBD2 matching over 7 bases. The V and J ends lost 3 bases and 0 bases, in that order; junction bases with no gene match: 5. CDR1 is SGHDN, CDR2 FVKESK, per germline. The CDR3 totals 16 residues. Combining the CDR3 with reference TRBV14 and TRBJ2-1 gives the whole variable domain EAGVTQFPSHSVIEKGQTVTLRCDPISGHDNLYWYRRVMGKEIKFLLHFVKESKQDESGMPNNRFLAERTGGTYSTLKVQPAELEDSGVYFCASSQRGGSSYNEQFFGPGTRLTVL.

V gene TRBV19 combines with J gene TRBJ1-2; maybe TRBD1 (6 bases). This CDR3 has 14 residues. Deletions cut 3 bases from V and 8 bases from J, with 16 bases between. Germline CDR1 reads LNHDA; CDR2 reads SQIVND (reference sequence). CDR3 sequence reads: CASSIAGAEVGYTF. The CDR3 DNA follows: TGTGCCAGTAGTATTGCAGGGGCTGAGGTCGGCTACACCTTC.

The chain employs TRBV5-1 and TRBJ2-1; D may correspond to TRBD1 or TRBD2 (5 bases each). Trimming cost V 4 bases and J 3 bases, with 17 bases left between them. The germline CDR1 and CDR2 sequences are SGHRS and YFSETQ. The CDR3 covers 16 residues. For the CDR3, the DNA is TGCGCCAGCAGCGGGGGAACTCTTCGCCTCTACAATGAGCAGTTCTTC. It codes for CASSGGTLRLYNEQFF. Complete variable domain (other parts from reference TRBV5-1 and TRBJ2-1): KAGVTQTPRYLIKTRGQQVTLSCSPISGHRSVSWYQQTPGQGLQFLFEYFSETQRNKGNFPGRFSGRQFSNSRSEMNVSTLELGDSALYLCASSGGTLRLYNEQFFGPGTRLTVL.

The rearrangement links TRBV1 to TRBJ1-5. TRBV1 is marked as a pseudogene. The CDR3 covers 12 residues. The CDR3 bases are TGCACCAGCTCCAACCCCAATCAGCCCCAGCATTTT. Its translation is CTSSNPNQPQHF.

The chain has TRBV7-9 and TRBJ1-1; D is unresolved. V was pared by 5 bases and J by 0 bases, with 13 bases between. Germline V gives CDR1 SEHNR, CDR2 FQNEAQ (reference sequence). This CDR3 is 15 amino acids long. CDR3 residues: CASSLPGRLNTEAFF. The CDR3 DNA follows: TGTGCCAGCAGCCTACCGGGGAGGTTGAACACTGAAGCTTTCTTT.

The CDR3 spells CASSQDPTDTIYF. In DNA form, the CDR3 reads TGCGCCAGCAGCCAAGACCCTACCGACACCATATATTTT. This chain joins TRBV4-3 and TRBJ1-3; D is unclear. This CDR3 contains 13 residues. V lost 0 bases and J lost 8, with 8 bases in between. The germline V gene encodes CDR1 LGHNA and CDR2 YSLEER.

The rearrangement uses TRBV24-1 and TRBJ2-3; no definite D call. CDR1 KGHDR and CDR2 SFDVKD come from the germline V gene. The V end lost 6 bases, the J end lost 4 bases, and 7 bases lay between the germline ends. The CDR3 spans 12 residues. The CDR3, as DNA: TGTGCCACCAGTCAACCTGCAGATACGCAGTATTTT. Its translation: CATSQPADTQYF.

This clone was recorded a few times. The CDR3 loop is CATSDPPGQGTGELFF. The CDR3 DNA is TGTGCCACCAGTGACCCCCCCGGGCAAGGCACCGGGGAGCTGTTTTTT. The chain employs TRBV24-1 and TRBJ2-2, with D unclear. Germline V gene sequence: CDR1 KGHDR, CDR2 SFDVKD. This CDR3 has 16 amino acids. Deletions cut 4 bases from V and 4 bases from J, with 15 bases between.

The chain is built from TRBV7-9 and TRBJ2-6; D uncertain. Trimming stripped 5 bases from V and 4 bases from J, with 6 bases between. The length of the CDR3 is 13 residues. CDR1 SEHNR and CDR2 FQNEAQ come from the germline V gene (reference sequence). The CDR3 region has the DNA TGTGCCAGCAGCGCTTTGGGGGCCAACGTCCTGACTTTC. Translated: CASSALGANVLTF.